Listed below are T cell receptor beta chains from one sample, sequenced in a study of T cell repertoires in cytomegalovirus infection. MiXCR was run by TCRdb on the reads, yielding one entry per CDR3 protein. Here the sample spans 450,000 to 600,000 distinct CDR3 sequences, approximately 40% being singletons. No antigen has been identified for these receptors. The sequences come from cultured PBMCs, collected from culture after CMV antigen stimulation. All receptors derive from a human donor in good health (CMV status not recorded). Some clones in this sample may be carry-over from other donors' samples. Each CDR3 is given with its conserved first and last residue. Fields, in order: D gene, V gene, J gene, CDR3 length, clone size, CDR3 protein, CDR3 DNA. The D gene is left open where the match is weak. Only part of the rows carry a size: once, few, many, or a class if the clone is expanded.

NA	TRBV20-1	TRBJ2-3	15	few	CSARDPGARTDTQYF	TGCAGTGCTAGAGACCCAGGAGCTCGCACAGATACGCAGTATTTT
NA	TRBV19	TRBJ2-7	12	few	CASGGGSYEQYF	TGTGCCAGTGGCGGAGGATCCTACGAGCAGTACTTC
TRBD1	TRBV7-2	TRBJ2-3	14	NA	CASSMTGVFDTQYF	TGTGCCAGCAGCATGACAGGGGTTTTTGATACGCAGTATTTT
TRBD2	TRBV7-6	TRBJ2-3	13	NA	CASSARDYNTQYF	TGTGCCAGCAGCGCCCGGGACTACAATACGCAGTATTTT
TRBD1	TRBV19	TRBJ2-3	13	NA	CATWTGDTDTQYF	TGTGCCACCTGGACAGGAGACACAGATACGCAGTATTTT
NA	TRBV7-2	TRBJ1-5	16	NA	CASSARGRGGGRPQHF	TGTGCCAGCAGCGCTCGGGGCAGGGGAGGAGGGCGGCCCCAGCATTTT
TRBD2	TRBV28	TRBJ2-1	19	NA	CASSPFRTSIGLSYNEQFF	TGTGCCAGCAGTCCCTTTCGGACTAGCATCGGGCTGTCCTACAATGAGCAGTTCTTC
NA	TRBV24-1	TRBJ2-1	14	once	CATSDGQIYNEQFF	TGTGCCACCAGTGACGGACAGATCTACAATGAGCAGTTCTTC
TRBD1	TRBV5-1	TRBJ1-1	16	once	CASSPGQSPMNTEAFF	TGCGCCAGCAGCCCGGGACAGTCTCCCATGAACACTGAAGCTTTCTTT
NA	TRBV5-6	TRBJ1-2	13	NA	CASSKRLFEGYTF	TGTGCCAGCAGCAAAAGACTCTTCGAGGGCTACACCTTC
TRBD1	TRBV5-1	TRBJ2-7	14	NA	CASSPRTGDGEQYF	TGCGCCAGCAGCCCAAGGACAGGGGATGGGGAGCAGTACTTC
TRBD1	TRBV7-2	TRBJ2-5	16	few	CASSLYQGAFQETQYF	TGTGCCAGCAGCTTATATCAGGGGGCTTTCCAAGAGACCCAGTACTTC
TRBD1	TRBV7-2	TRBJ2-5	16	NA	CASSITGTGGQETQYF	TGTGCCAGCAGTATTACCGGGACAGGGGGACAAGAGACCCAGTACTTC
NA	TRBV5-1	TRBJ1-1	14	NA	CASSLETPNTEAFF	TGCGCCAGCAGCTTGGAGACACCGAACACTGAAGCTTTCTTT
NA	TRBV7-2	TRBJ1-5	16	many	CASSYTGTFGNQPQHF	TGTGCCAGCAGCTATACAGGGACATTTGGCAATCAGCCCCAGCATTTT
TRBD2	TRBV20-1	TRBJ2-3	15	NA	CSATGLVISTDTQYF	TGCAGTGCTACAGGACTAGTGATTAGCACAGATACGCAGTATTTT
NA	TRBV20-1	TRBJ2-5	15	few	CSARDGEAVQETQYF	TGCAGTGCTAGAGATGGGGAAGCGGTCCAAGAGACCCAGTACTTC
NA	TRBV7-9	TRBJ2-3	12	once	CASGRTGDTQYF	TGTGCCAGCGGACGAACGGGGGATACGCAGTATTTT
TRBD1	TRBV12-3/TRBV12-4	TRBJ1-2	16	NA	CASSRSGTGPLYGYTF	TGTGCCAGCAGCCGTTCAGGGACAGGGCCTCTATATGGCTACACCTTC
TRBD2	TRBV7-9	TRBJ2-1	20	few	CASSLWGASGGLRSYNEQFF	TGTGCCAGCAGCTTATGGGGGGCTAGCGGGGGTTTAAGGTCCTACAATGAGCAGTTCTTC
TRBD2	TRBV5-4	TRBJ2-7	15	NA	CASSFRAGATYEQYF	TGTGCCAGCAGCTTCCGAGCGGGAGCTACCTACGAGCAGTACTTC
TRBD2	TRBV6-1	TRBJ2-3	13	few	CAISGGLTDTQYF	TGTGCCATCAGCGGGGGGTTAACAGATACGCAGTATTTT
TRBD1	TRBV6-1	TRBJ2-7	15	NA	CASRQGAGYSYEQYF	TGTGCCAGCAGGCAGGGGGCCGGATACAGCTACGAGCAGTACTTC
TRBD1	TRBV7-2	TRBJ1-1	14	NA	CASGTEVMNTEAFF	TGTGCCAGCGGGACAGAAGTTATGAACACTGAAGCTTTCTTT
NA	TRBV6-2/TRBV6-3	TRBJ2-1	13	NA	CASQSRGYNEQFF	TGTGCCAGCCAATCCAGAGGCTACAATGAGCAGTTCTTC
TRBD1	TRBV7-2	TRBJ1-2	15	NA	CASSSPGQGAFGYTF	TGTGCCAGCAGCTCCCCGGGACAGGGGGCTTTTGGCTACACCTTC
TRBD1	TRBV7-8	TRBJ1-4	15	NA	CASSPRDRTNEKLFF	TGTGCCAGCAGCCCCCGGGACAGAACAAATGAAAAACTGTTTTTT
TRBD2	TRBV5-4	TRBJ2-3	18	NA	CASSGGTSGGRSTDTQYF	TGTGCCAGCAGCGGCGGGACTAGCGGGGGCCGGAGCACAGATACGCAGTATTTT
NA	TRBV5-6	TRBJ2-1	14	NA	CASSLPERYNEQFF	TGTGCCAGCAGCTTGCCAGAGCGGTACAATGAGCAGTTCTTC
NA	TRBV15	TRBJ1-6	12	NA	CATSGINSPLHF	TGTGCCACCAGCGGAATTAATTCACCCCTCCACTTT
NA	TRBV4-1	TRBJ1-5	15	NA	CASSQDRHDGQPQHF	TGCGCCAGCAGCCAAGATAGGCATGACGGTCAGCCCCAGCATTTT
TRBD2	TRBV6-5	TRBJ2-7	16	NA	CASSYLAGLGNYEQYF	TGTGCCAGCAGTTACCTAGCGGGATTGGGTAATTACGAGCAGTACTTC
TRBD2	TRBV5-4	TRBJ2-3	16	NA	CASSTPTSGSTDTQYF	TGTGCCAGCAGCACACCGACTAGCGGGAGCACAGATACGCAGTATTTT
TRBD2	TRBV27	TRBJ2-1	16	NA	CASKTPGLAGVIEQFF	TGTGCCAGCAAAACCCCGGGACTAGCGGGAGTAATTGAGCAGTTCTTC
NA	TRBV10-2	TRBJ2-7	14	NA	CASSELQGRYEQYF	TGCGCCAGCAGTGAGTTACAGGGCCGCTACGAGCAGTACTTC
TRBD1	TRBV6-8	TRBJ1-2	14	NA	CASLPGDRGYGYTF	TGTGCCAGCCTCCCCGGGGACAGGGGATATGGCTACACCTTC
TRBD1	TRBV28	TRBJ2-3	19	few	CASSLLRGDRGVGTDTQYF	TGTGCCAGCAGTTTATTGAGGGGCGACAGGGGGGTGGGCACAGATACGCAGTATTTT
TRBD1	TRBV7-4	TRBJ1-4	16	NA	CASSLAYDRVNEKLFF	TGTGCCAGCAGCTTAGCCTACGACAGGGTTAATGAAAAACTGTTTTTT
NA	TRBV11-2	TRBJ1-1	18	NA	CASSFQAEGTPGGTEAFF	TGTGCCAGCAGCTTTCAAGCCGAGGGGACCCCAGGAGGGACTGAAGCTTTCTTT
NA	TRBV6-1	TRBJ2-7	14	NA	CASTTGATNYEQYF	TGTGCCAGCACTACAGGAGCCACTAACTACGAGCAGTACTTC